Shown below are 11 T cell receptor beta chains from a single sample sequenced in a study of cytomegalovirus exposure and HLA in healthy donors. Produced via immunoSEQ multiplex PCR; TCRdb's table is partial and in-frame only. The data contain 150,000 to 200,000 clones, 86% of them seen just once; the ten biggest clones take up over 1.1%. Sequences were obtained from PBMCs. The receptors were sampled from a woman aged 18-29 years in good health and CMV-seronegative.

This chain links TRBV15 with TRBJ1-4, with D maybe TRBD1 (5 bases). Germline V gene lookup returns CDR1 LNHNV and CDR2 YYDKDF (reference sequence). Trimming stripped 5 bases from V and 6 bases from J, with 13 bases between. CDR3 length: 14 amino acids. In DNA form, the CDR3 reads TGTGCCACCAGCTGGAGCCAAGGGGATGAAAAACTGTTTTTT. Amino acids: CATSWSQGDEKLFF.

This chain connects TRBV7-5 to TRBJ2-2; no check of the table's D call, TRBD2, against the DNA was made. TRBV7-5 is a listed pseudogene. There are 14 residues in the CDR3. The CDR3 nucleotides read TGTGTCAGAATAGCGGGAGGGCGTACCGGGGAGCTGTTTTTT. Translation gives CVRIAGGRTGELFF.

V and J are TRBV5-1 and TRBJ2-1, with 11 positions matching TRBD1. Germline trimming cut 4 bases from V and 2 bases from J; bases unmatched to any gene: 5. Germline assignment: CDR1 SGHRS and CDR2 YFSETQ. This CDR3 is 16 amino acids long. The CDR3 reads CASSTRTGGTYNEQFF. The DNA for the CDR3 is TGCGCCAGCAGCACCAGGACAGGGGGCACCTACAATGAGCAGTTCTTC.

The rearrangement uses TRBV5-4 and TRBJ1-2; maybe TRBD1 (6 bases). The CDR3 runs 15 residues. Germline V gives CDR1 SGHNT, CDR2 YYREEE (reference sequence). V shed 0 bases and J shed 4 bases, with 13 bases lying between them. The CDR3 nucleotides are TGTGCCAGCAGCTTGGGGCCCACAGGGAGCTATGGCTACACCTTC. It translates to CASSLGPTGSYGYTF.

The V and J genes are TRBV5-3 and TRBJ2-7, with TRBD2 matching over 13 bases. TRBV5-3 has ORF status, its function being uncertain. The CDR3 spans 16 residues. J gave up 2 bases and V 4 bases, and 6 bases lay outside the gene matches. The CDR3 here is CARSQRTSGSTYEQYF. The CDR3, as DNA: TGTGCCAGAAGCCAGAGGACTAGCGGGAGTACCTACGAGCAGTACTTC.

This chain joins TRBV29-1 and TRBJ1-1; D not resolved. The length of the CDR3 is 13 residues. Germline CDR1 and CDR2: SQVTM and ANQGSEA. V was shortened by 5 bases and J by 3 bases, with 13 bases between the two germline ends. The CDR3 here is CSVLQNRDTEAFF. In nucleotides, the CDR3 is TGCAGCGTTCTCCAGAACCGGGACACTGAAGCTTTCTTT. Together with reference TRBV29-1 and TRBJ1-1, the CDR3 gives the full variable domain: SAVISQKPSRDICQRGTSLTIQCQVDSQVTMMFWYRQQPGQSLTLIATANQGSEATYESGFVIDKFPISRPNLTFSTLTVSNMSPEDSSIYLCSVLQNRDTEAFFGQGTRLTVV.

The chain is built from TRBV5-1 and TRBJ2-6; TRBD1 matches at 7 bases. The CDR3 length is 12 residues. Germline values: CDR1 SGHRS, CDR2 YFSETQ. J lost 19 bases, V lost 0 bases, and 7 bases had no gene match. The CDR3 sequence is CASSLETGVSTF. The CDR3 DNA follows: TGCGCCAGCAGCTTGGAAACAGGGGTTTCCACTTTC.

The chain combines TRBV5-5 with TRBJ2-7; no reliable D call. This CDR3 comprises 13 residues. Trimming stripped 5 bases from V and 3 bases from J, with 12 bases between. Germline V lookup: CDR1 SGHKS, CDR2 YYEKEE (reference sequence). CDR3 DNA: TGTGCCAGCAGTCCTAAATTCGGCTACGAGCAGTACTTC. It translates to CASSPKFGYEQYF. The full variable domain, in which reference TRBV5-5 and TRBJ2-7 provide the parts outside the CDR3, is DAGVTQSPTHLIKTRGQQVTLRCSPISGHKSVSWYQQVLGQGPQFIFQYYEKEERGRGNFPDRFSARQFPNYSSELNVNALLLGDSALYLCASSPKFGYEQYFGPGTRLTVT.

The rearrangement uses TRBV4-1 and TRBJ1-1; TRBD1 agrees at 7 bases. Looked up from germline, CDR1 is MGHRA and CDR2 is YSYEKL. The V gene end was trimmed by 3 bases and the J gene end by 0 bases; junction bases not matched to a gene: 4. The CDR3 spans 15 residues. CDR3 region: CASSHQDRMNTEAFF. DNA of the CDR3: TGCGCCAGCAGCCACCAGGACAGGATGAACACTGAAGCTTTCTTT.

This chain uses TRBV6-5 with TRBJ1-1, with 10 positions matching TRBD1. V lost 2 bases and J lost 6; bases outside the gene matches: 6. Germline V gene data show CDR1 as MNHEY and CDR2 as SVGAGI. This CDR3 contains 15 residues. CDR3 DNA: TGTGCCAGCAGTTACAGGACAGGGGGGGTCTCTGAAGCTTTCTTT. It translates to CASSYRTGGVSEAFF.

The chain couples TRBV29-1 to TRBJ1-1; TRBD1 is a possible D gene (6 bases). The germline V gene has CDR1 SQVTM and CDR2 ANQGSEA. V lost 4 bases and J 2 bases, leaving 11 bases between the germline ends. The CDR3 contains 13 residues. CDR3 in amino acids: CSVGNRDNTEAFF. CDR3 nucleotide sequence: TGCAGCGTTGGTAACAGGGATAACACTGAAGCTTTCTTT. Complete variable domain (other parts from reference TRBV29-1 and TRBJ1-1): SAVISQKPSRDICQRGTSLTIQCQVDSQVTMMFWYRQQPGQSLTLIATANQGSEATYESGFVIDKFPISRPNLTFSTLTVSNMSPEDSSIYLCSVGNRDNTEAFFGQGTRLTVV.